One sample yielded the 32 T cell receptor beta chains listed below, sequenced in a study of T cell responses to AZD1222 COVID-19 vaccine. TCRdb keeps only in-frame clones here, not all; method: immunoSEQ multiplex PCR. Among 65,000 to 80,000 clones listed, 88% were seen once. The sample in question was peripheral blood, obtained 28 days after the second dose of the MenACWY control vaccine. These TCRs come from an adult who received the MenACWY meningococcal vaccine as a control.

This clone appeared once. The V call is TRBV6-5, the J call TRBJ1-1; D unclear. The germline V and J ends were trimmed by 6 bases and 0 bases, with 14 bases remaining between them. Germline lookup yields CDR1 MNHEY and CDR2 SVGAGI. The length of the CDR3 is 15 residues. The CDR3 region is CASRTLSVVNTEAFF. CDR3 nucleotides: TGTGCCAGCAGAACTCTTTCCGTAGTGAACACTGAAGCTTTCTTT.

The chain recombines TRBV7-9 with TRBJ2-7; D gene ambiguous. This CDR3 is 13 amino acids long. Trimming pared 1 base from V and 5 bases from J, leaving 9 bases between. Germline V gene data show CDR1 as SEHNR and CDR2 as FQNEAQ (reference sequence). The CDR3, as DNA: TGTGCCAGCAGCTTAGGGGTGACGGACGAGCAGTACTTC. It is translated as CASSLGVTDEQYF.

The chain employs TRBV12-5 and TRBJ2-5; possible D gene TRBD2, 6 bases. Germline CDR1 and CDR2: LGHNT and FRNRAP. V lost 2 bases, J lost 6 bases, and 22 bases lay in between. The CDR3 contains 17 residues. CDR3 amino acids: CASGLPPGVLMEKTQYF. As DNA, the CDR3 is TGTGCTAGTGGTTTGCCCCCGGGGGTGTTGATGGAGAAGACCCAGTACTTC.

J is TRBJ2-3 and V is TRBV5-1, with 7 positions matching TRBD2. This CDR3 has 15 amino acids. V shed 1 base, J shed 4 bases, and the junction held 6 bases outside the gene matches. Germline values: CDR1 SGHRS, CDR2 YFSETQ. The CDR3 here is CASSLPRGRADTQYF. The CDR3 DNA is TGCGCCAGCAGCTTGCCGCGGGGGAGGGCAGATACGCAGTATTTT.

The chain employs TRBV12-3 or TRBV12-4 and TRBJ2-3, with unresolved D. V was clipped by 6 bases and J by 3 bases, with 10 bases between them. The CDR3 extends over 13 amino acids. The CDR3 loop is CASSPDPTDTQYF. In nucleotides, the CDR3 is TGTGCCAGCAGCCCGGATCCAACAGATACGCAGTATTTT.

The chain is built from TRBV18 and TRBJ2-1; D possibly corresponds to TRBD1 (6 bases). The CDR3 sequence is 14 residues long. Trimming took 6 bases from V and 8 from J, leaving 17 bases between them. From germline, CDR1 is KGHSH and CDR2 LQKENI. CDR3 DNA: TGTGCCAGCTCCCCCACACAGGGTTCGGATGAGCAGTTCTTC. Translation: CASSPTQGSDEQFF.

For the CDR3, the DNA is TGTGCCAGCAACCGACAGGGGGGAAACACTGAAGCTTTCTTT. Its protein product is CASNRQGGNTEAFF. The V call is TRBV28, the J call TRBJ1-1, with TRBD1 matching over 9 bases. CDR1 is MDHEN and CDR2 is SYDVKM in the germline V gene. The length of the CDR3 is 14 residues. Trimming removed 7 bases from V and 2 bases from J; junction bases left unmatched: 5. Using reference TRBV28 and TRBJ1-1 for the parts outside the CDR3, the full variable domain is DVKVTQSSRYLVKRTGEKVFLECVQDMDHENMFWYRQDPGLGLRLIYFSYDVKMKEKGDIPEGYSVSREKKERFSLILESASTNQTSMYLCASNRQGGNTEAFFGQGTRLTVV.

J is TRBJ1-2 and V is TRBV6-5; D uncertain. The CDR3 extends over 14 amino acids. V lost 0 bases and J 4 bases, leaving 9 bases between the germline ends. The germline V gene encodes CDR1 MNHEY and CDR2 SVGAGI. CDR3 nucleotide sequence: TGTGCCAGCAGTTACTCGGTTCCCAGCTATGGCTACACCTTC. Its protein product is CASSYSVPSYGYTF.

The J gene is TRBJ1-1, the V gene TRBV27, with D perhaps matching TRBD1 (5 bases). This CDR3 is 13 amino acids long. The V and J ends lost 9 bases and 4 bases respectively, with 15 bases between them. Per the germline V gene, CDR1 is MNHEY and CDR2 is SMNVEV (reference sequence). CDR3 in amino acids: CASAGWGSTEAFF. The CDR3 DNA follows: TGTGCCAGTGCCGGGTGGGGGTCCACTGAAGCTTTCTTT.

The chain combines TRBV29-1 with TRBJ2-5; TRBD1 matches 9 bases. Germline V gene sequence: CDR1 SQVTM, CDR2 ANQGSEA. After removal of 5 bases from V and 5 bases from J, the junction contained 6 bases not matched to a gene. The CDR3 has 13 amino acids. The CDR3, as DNA: TGCAGCGTTTCGACAGGGGGGCTCGAGACCCAGTACTTC. Translated: CSVSTGGLETQYF.

V usage is TRBV7-2 and J usage is TRBJ2-5; 8 nucleotides agree with TRBD2. The CDR3 covers 14 residues. Per the germline V gene, CDR1 is SGHTA and CDR2 is FQGNSA. The V segment lost 2 bases and the J segment 6 bases; nucleotides outside the gene matches: 5. CDR3 sequence: CASSLNAGGKTQYF. The CDR3, as DNA: TGTGCCAGCAGCTTAAACGCGGGGGGCAAGACCCAGTACTTC. Looking up the rest from reference TRBV7-2 and TRBJ2-5 gives the full variable domain: GAGVSQSPSNKVTEKGKDVELRCDPISGHTALYWYRQSLGQGLEFLIYFQGNSAPDKSGLPSDRFSAERTGGSVSTLTIQRTQQEDSAVYLCASSLNAGGKTQYFGPGTRLLVL.

This CDR3 is CASRLGTGYDEQYF. DNA of the CDR3: TGTGCCAGCCGCCTTGGGACAGGGTATGACGAGCAGTACTTC. This sequence joins TRBV18 and TRBJ2-7, with 9 bases lining up with TRBD1. This CDR3 contains 14 residues. CDR1 is KGHSH and CDR2 is LQKENI in the germline V gene. V was clipped by 8 bases and J by 5 bases; unmatched bases: 10. Variable domain in full (rest from reference TRBV18 and TRBJ2-7): NAGVMQNPRHLVRRRGQEARLRCSPMKGHSHVYWYRQLPEEGLKFMVYLQKENIIDESGMPKERFSAEFPKEGPSILRIQQVVRGDSAAYFCASRLGTGYDEQYFGPGTRLTVT.

The CDR3 loop is CASSQRGSYNEQFF. The CDR3 DNA sequence: TGTGCCAGCTCTCAAAGGGGCTCCTACAATGAGCAGTTCTTC. The chain has TRBV18 and TRBJ2-1, with D maybe TRBD1 (5 bases). In germline, CDR1 is KGHSH, CDR2 LQKENI. The ends were cut back, 6 bases at V and 0 bases at J, with 9 bases in the middle. The CDR3 spans 14 residues.

This chain connects TRBV10-3 to TRBJ2-7; TRBD1 aligns across 8 bases. This CDR3 comprises 14 residues. CDR1 and CDR2 (germline): ENHRY, SYGVKD. Germline trimming cut 6 bases from V and 4 bases from J; bases unmatched to any gene: 8. CDR3 region: CAIRGTGENYEQYF. The CDR3 DNA reads as TGTGCCATCAGGGGGACAGGCGAGAATTACGAGCAGTACTTC.

This chain links TRBV7-2 with TRBJ2-7, with D perhaps given as TRBD1 or TRBD2 (5 bases each). The germline V gene encodes CDR1 SGHTA and CDR2 FQGNSA. V shed 3 bases and J shed 3 bases, with 12 bases lying between them. The CDR3 consists of 14 residues. The CDR3 here is CASSFRDGGYEQYF. In nucleotides, the CDR3 is TGTGCCAGCAGCTTCCGGGACGGAGGCTACGAGCAGTACTTC.

The V and J genes are TRBV21-1 and TRBJ2-1; the table's D call of TRBD2 was not tested on the DNA. TRBV21-1 is annotated as a pseudogene. The CDR3 consists of 20 residues. The CDR3 loop reads CASTLSSSGGPGPPYNEQFF. CDR3 coding DNA: TGTGCCAGCACTTTAAGTTCTAGCGGGGGCCCAGGACCCCCCTACAATGAGCAGTTCTTC.

The chain couples TRBV28 to TRBJ2-7, with D perhaps given as TRBD1 or TRBD2 (5 bases each). Germline V lookup: CDR1 MDHEN, CDR2 SYDVKM. The CDR3 covers 14 residues. Trimming cost V 3 bases and J 0 bases, with 9 bases left between them. CDR3 nucleotide sequence: TGTGCCAGCAGTTTTGGGGGAGCCTCCTACGAGCAGTACTTC. Translating it yields CASSFGGASYEQYF.

The rearrangement links TRBV9 to TRBJ2-6; no firm D call. V was pared by 3 bases and J by 0 bases, with 10 bases between. This CDR3 has 16 residues. Germline assignment: CDR1 SGDLS and CDR2 YYNGEE. The CDR3 region has the DNA TGTGCCAGCAGCGCTGAGCTGCGCTCTGGGGCCAACGTCCTGACTTTC. It is translated as CASSAELRSGANVLTF.

The gene calls are TRBV24-1 and TRBJ1-3; D gene ambiguous. Trimming took off 8 bases at V and 15 bases at J, with 16 bases between the two ends. The CDR3 runs 11 residues. The germline CDR1 and CDR2 sequences are KGHDR and SFDVKD. The CDR3, as DNA: TGTGCCACCACGGGTTTGAGGGTAAAATATTTT. Residues: CATTGLRVKYF.

This sequence joins TRBV6-2 or TRBV6-3 and TRBJ1-6, with unresolved D. The CDR3 totals 15 residues. V was cut by 6 bases and J by 7 bases, with 16 bases left in between. Germline V gives CDR1 MNHEY, CDR2 SVGEGT. Here the CDR3 reads CASSWLLGENSPLHF. The CDR3 coding sequence is TGTGCCAGCAGCTGGCTGTTGGGAGAGAATTCACCCCTCCACTTT.

The rearrangement links TRBV28 to TRBJ2-7, with D uncertain. Looked up from germline, CDR1 is MDHEN and CDR2 is SYDVKM. V lost 2 bases and J 2 bases, leaving 7 bases between the germline ends. The CDR3 totals 13 residues. For the CDR3, the DNA is TGTGCCAGCAGTTTACTTGACCCCTACGAGCAGTACTTC. Its translation is CASSLLDPYEQYF.

This chain links TRBV2 with TRBJ2-1; either TRBD1 or TRBD2 may supply D (5 bases each). The ends were cut back, 5 bases at V and 6 bases at J, with 14 bases in the middle. The CDR3 sequence is 14 residues long. Germline V gene lookup returns CDR1 SNHLY and CDR2 FYNNEI. CDR3 DNA: TGTGCCAGCAGTTATGAGGGACCAGGCAATGAGCAGTTCTTC. It translates to CASSYEGPGNEQFF.

The table lists this clone with a few counts. J is TRBJ1-2 and V is TRBV9; unclear D gene. Trimming pared 3 bases from V and 4 bases from J, leaving 13 bases between. The CDR3 totals 14 residues. CDR1 and CDR2 (germline): SGDLS, YYNGEE. CDR3 coding DNA: TGTGCCAGCAGCGGTCATGACGCAAGCTATGGCTACACCTTC. Its protein is CASSGHDASYGYTF.

The chain combines TRBV2 with TRBJ2-7, with D maybe TRBD2 (5 bases). The V end was cut by 6 bases, the J end by 2 bases, with 14 bases between. CDR3 length: 14 amino acids. The germline V gene encodes CDR1 SNHLY and CDR2 FYNNEI. The chain's CDR3 is CASRPSLSTYEQYF. The CDR3 nucleotides are TGTGCCAGCAGACCTAGCCTTAGTACCTACGAGCAGTACTTC.

This chain joins TRBV4-1 and TRBJ1-2, with a tentative D call TRBD1 (6 bases). Germline CDR1 and CDR2: MGHRA and YSYEKL. The CDR3 extends over 16 amino acids. V lost 4 bases and J 9 bases, leaving 24 bases between the germline ends. Written as DNA, the CDR3 is TGCGCCAGCAGCCTTCCTTTCCTCAGGGGACCCGGTAGCTACACCTTC. Protein sequence: CASSLPFLRGPGSYTF.

The chain links TRBV7-8 to TRBJ1-1; no clear D. V shed 5 bases and J shed 7 bases, with 14 bases lying between them. This CDR3 comprises 13 residues. The germline V gene encodes CDR1 SGHVS and CDR2 FQNEAQ. The CDR3 region is CASSPSRHGEAFF. CDR3 nucleotide sequence: TGTGCCAGCAGCCCCAGTCGGCACGGTGAAGCTTTCTTT.

The genes are TRBV28 and TRBJ1-5; D is uncertain. This CDR3 comprises 11 residues. Between the trimmed V and J ends, which lost 6 bases and 10 bases, there was a span of 10 bases. Looked up from germline, CDR1 is MDHEN and CDR2 is SYDVKM. The CDR3: CASSGVNPQHF. Written as DNA, the CDR3 is TGTGCCAGCAGCGGGGTTAATCCCCAGCATTTT.

V usage is TRBV3-1 (or the pseudogene TRBV3-2) and J usage is TRBJ2-2; D might be TRBD2 (5 bases). The CDR3 covers 16 residues. With 1 base removed from V and 0 bases from J, the gap between germline ends came to 9 bases. Germline V CDR1 and CDR2: LGHDT, YNNKEL (reference sequence). The CDR3 reads CASSQGTGSNTGELFF. The CDR3 coding sequence is TGTGCCAGCAGCCAAGGTACGGGATCGAACACCGGGGAGCTGTTTTTT.

This clone was detected only once. This specimen includes other DNA sequences encoding the same CDR3. The chain combines TRBV5-1 with TRBJ2-5; D not certain. The V and J ends lost 0 bases and 2 bases respectively, with 5 bases between them. The germline CDR1 and CDR2 sequences are SGHRS and YFSETQ. The CDR3 extends over 13 amino acids. The CDR3 here is CASSLGVQETQYF. The CDR3, as DNA: TGCGCCAGCAGCTTGGGGGTTCAAGAGACCCAGTACTTC.

This chain joins TRBV30 and TRBJ2-7; TRBD2 aligns across 8 bases. The length of the CDR3 is 15 residues. With V trimmed by 0 bases and J by 7 bases, 11 bases remained unmatched. The germline CDR1 and CDR2 sequences are GTSNPN and SVGIG (reference sequence). CDR3 DNA: TGTGCCTGGAGTGTTTCTTTGCGGGAGGCGGGGGAGCAGTACTTC. Protein product: CAWSVSLREAGEQYF.

The J gene is TRBJ1-5, the V gene TRBV24-1; maybe TRBD1 (5 bases). Germline CDR1 and CDR2: KGHDR and SFDVKD. The CDR3 runs 15 residues. The V gene lost 4 bases and the J gene lost 5 bases, with 14 bases spanning the gap. The CDR3 spells CATSESRDGDQPQHF. DNA for the CDR3: TGTGCCACCAGTGAGTCCCGGGACGGAGATCAGCCCCAGCATTTT.

The V gene is TRBV30, the J gene TRBJ2-7, with D perhaps matching TRBD1 (5 bases). V lost 1 base and J 6 bases, leaving 7 bases between the germline ends. Germline V gives CDR1 GTSNPN, CDR2 SVGIG (reference sequence). The CDR3 length is 11 residues. The DNA for the CDR3 is TGTGCCTGGAGTGCCCAGGGCGAGCAGTACTTC. This gives the protein CAWSAQGEQYF.